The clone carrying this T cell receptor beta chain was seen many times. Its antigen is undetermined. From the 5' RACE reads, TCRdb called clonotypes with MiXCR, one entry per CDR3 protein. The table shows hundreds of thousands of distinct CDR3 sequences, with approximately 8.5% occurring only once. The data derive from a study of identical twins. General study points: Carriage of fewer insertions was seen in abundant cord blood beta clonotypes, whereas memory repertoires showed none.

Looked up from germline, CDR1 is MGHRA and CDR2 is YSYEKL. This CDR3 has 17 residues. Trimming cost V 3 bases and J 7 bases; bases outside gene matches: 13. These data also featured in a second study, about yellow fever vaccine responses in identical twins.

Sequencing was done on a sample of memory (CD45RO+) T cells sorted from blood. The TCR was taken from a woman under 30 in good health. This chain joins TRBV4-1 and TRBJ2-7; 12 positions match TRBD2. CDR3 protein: CASSQGLLAGGLGEQYF. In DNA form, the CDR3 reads TGCGCCAGCAGCCAGGGACTACTAGCGGGAGGTCTGGGTGAGCAGTACTTC.